What follows are 5 T cell receptor beta chains derived from one specimen sequenced in a study of T cell changes during pregnancy in multiple sclerosis (dated by TCRdb to between 2018 and 2021). The method was the immunoSEQ multiplex PCR assay. Not all clones reach the TCRdb copy of this immuneACCESS table, which keeps in-frame sequences only. Checked studies attribute under half of the gap to unresolved V genes and leave the rest unexplained. The sample table holds tens of thousands of clones, of which under 95% were seen once. The ten largest clones take up around 0.93% of the sample. Sample: peripheral blood, taken before pregnancy. Every receptor here comes from a female donor with multiple sclerosis, enrolled in a pregnancy study.

The J gene is TRBJ2-7, the V gene TRBV19, with D perhaps TRBD2 (6 bases). The CDR3 spans 17 residues. V lost 3 bases and J lost 3, with 21 bases in between. The germline V gene has CDR1 LNHDA and CDR2 SQIVND (reference sequence). This CDR3 is CASSMRRGPQGGYEQYF. CDR3 nucleotide sequence: TGTGCCAGTAGTATGAGGCGTGGGCCCCAGGGAGGCTACGAGCAGTACTTC.

The CDR3 is CASSLSGNTGELFF. DNA of the CDR3: TGCGCCAGCAGCTTGTCCGGGAACACCGGGGAGCTGTTTTTT. V usage is TRBV5-1 and J usage is TRBJ2-2; no definite D call. Trimming left V 1 base short and J 1 base short, with 5 bases between. The CDR3 loop spans 14 amino acids. Germline lookup yields CDR1 SGHRS and CDR2 YFSETQ. Drawing the rest from reference TRBV5-1 and TRBJ2-2, the complete variable domain is KAGVTQTPRYLIKTRGQQVTLSCSPISGHRSVSWYQQTPGQGLQFLFEYFSETQRNKGNFPGRFSGRQFSNSRSEMNVSTLELGDSALYLCASSLSGNTGELFFGEGSRLTVL.

The chain recombines TRBV9 with TRBJ2-1; D gene uncertain. CDR1 is SGDLS, CDR2 YYNGEE, per germline. The CDR3 runs to 15 residues. V lost 4 bases, J lost 0 bases, and 11 bases lay in between. CDR3 amino acids: CASSSSAVSYNEQFF. In DNA form, the CDR3 reads TGTGCCAGCAGCTCTTCGGCGGTCTCCTACAATGAGCAGTTCTTC. The whole variable domain, filled in from reference TRBV9 and TRBJ2-1, reads DSGVTQTPKHLITATGQRVTLRCSPRSGDLSVYWYQQSLDQGLQFLIQYYNGEERAKGNILERFSAQQFPDLHSELNLSSLELGDSALYFCASSSSAVSYNEQFFGPGTRLTVL.

The gene calls are TRBV28 and TRBJ2-7, with 9 bases lining up with TRBD2. The germline gives CDR1 MDHEN, CDR2 SYDVKM. J was trimmed by 0 bases and V by 4 bases; bases with no gene match: 10. This CDR3 comprises 17 residues. The CDR3 region is CASSWGWGGRDSYEQYF. The CDR3 bases are TGTGCCAGCAGTTGGGGGTGGGGCGGGAGGGACTCCTACGAGCAGTACTTC.

This chain joins TRBV27 and TRBJ1-1; the match to TRBD1 covers 8 bases. The CDR3 totals 16 residues. V was pared by 7 bases and J by 14 bases, with 24 bases of the junction left unmatched. CDR1 is MNHEY and CDR2 is SMNVEV in the germline V gene (reference sequence). In DNA form, the CDR3 reads TGTGCCAGCACACCGAACCGACCCGACAGGGGCGCCGGGGTGTTCTTT. Encoded protein: CASTPNRPDRGAGVFF.